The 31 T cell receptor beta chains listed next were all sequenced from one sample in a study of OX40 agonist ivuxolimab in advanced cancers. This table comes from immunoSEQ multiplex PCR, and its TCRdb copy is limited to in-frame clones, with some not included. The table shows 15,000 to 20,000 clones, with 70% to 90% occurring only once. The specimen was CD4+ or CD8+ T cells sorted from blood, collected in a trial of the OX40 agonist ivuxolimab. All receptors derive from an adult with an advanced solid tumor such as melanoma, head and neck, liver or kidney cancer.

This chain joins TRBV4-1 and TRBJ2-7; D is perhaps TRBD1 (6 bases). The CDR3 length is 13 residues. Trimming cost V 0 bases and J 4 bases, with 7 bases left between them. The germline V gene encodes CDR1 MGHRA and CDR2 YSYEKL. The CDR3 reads CASSQDRGYEQYF. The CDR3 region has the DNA TGCGCCAGCAGCCAAGACAGGGGTTACGAGCAGTACTTC.

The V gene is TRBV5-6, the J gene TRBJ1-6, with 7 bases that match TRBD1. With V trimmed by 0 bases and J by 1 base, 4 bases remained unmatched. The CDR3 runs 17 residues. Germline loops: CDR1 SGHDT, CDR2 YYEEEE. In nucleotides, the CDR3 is TGTGCCAGCAGCTTGGGGGCAGGGGGTTCCTATAATTCACCCCTCCACTTT. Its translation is CASSLGAGGSYNSPLHF.

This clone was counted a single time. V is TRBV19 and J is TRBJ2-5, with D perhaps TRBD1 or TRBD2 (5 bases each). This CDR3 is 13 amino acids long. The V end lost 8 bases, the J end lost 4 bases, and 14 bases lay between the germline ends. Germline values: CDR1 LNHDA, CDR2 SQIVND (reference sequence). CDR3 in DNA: TGTGCCAGTGGCCGGGACCAACTAGAGACCCAGTACTTC. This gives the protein CASGRDQLETQYF. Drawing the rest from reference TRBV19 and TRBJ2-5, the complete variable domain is DGGITQSPKYLFRKEGQNVTLSCEQNLNHDAMYWYRQDPGQGLRLIYYSQIVNDFQKGDIAEGYSVSREKKESFPLTVTSAQKNPTAFYLCASGRDQLETQYFGPGTRLLVL.

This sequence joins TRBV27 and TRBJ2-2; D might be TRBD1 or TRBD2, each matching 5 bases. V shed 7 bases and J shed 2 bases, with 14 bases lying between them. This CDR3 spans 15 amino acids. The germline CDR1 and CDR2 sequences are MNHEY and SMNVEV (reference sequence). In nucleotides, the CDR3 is TGTGCCAGCACCACCGGGACCTTTAACACCGGGGAGCTGTTTTTT. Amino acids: CASTTGTFNTGELFF.

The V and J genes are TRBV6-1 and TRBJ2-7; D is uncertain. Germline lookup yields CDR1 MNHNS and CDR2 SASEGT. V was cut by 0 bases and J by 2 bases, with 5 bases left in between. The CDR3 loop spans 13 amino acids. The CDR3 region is CASSEAGPYEQYF. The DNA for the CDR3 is TGTGCCAGCAGTGAAGCGGGCCCCTACGAGCAGTACTTC.

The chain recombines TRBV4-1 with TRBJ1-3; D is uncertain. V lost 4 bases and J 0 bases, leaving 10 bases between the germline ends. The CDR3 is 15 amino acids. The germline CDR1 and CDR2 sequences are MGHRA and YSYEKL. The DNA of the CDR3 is TGCGCCAGCAGCCGGGCCGCCAACTCTGGAAACACCATATATTTT. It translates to CASSRAANSGNTIYF.

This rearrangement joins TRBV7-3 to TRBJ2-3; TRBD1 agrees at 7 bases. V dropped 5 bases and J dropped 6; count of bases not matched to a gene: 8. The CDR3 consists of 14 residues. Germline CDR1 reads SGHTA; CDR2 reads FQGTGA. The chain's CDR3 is CASSPLGGGDTQYF. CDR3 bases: TGTGCCAGCAGCCCTCTAGGGGGCGGGGATACGCAGTATTTT.

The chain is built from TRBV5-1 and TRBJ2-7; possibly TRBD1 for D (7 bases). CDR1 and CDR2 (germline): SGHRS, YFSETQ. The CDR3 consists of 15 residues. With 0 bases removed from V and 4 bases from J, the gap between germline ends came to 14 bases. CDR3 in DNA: TGCGCCAGCAGCTTGGCCGGCCAGGGGGGATACGAGCAGTACTTC. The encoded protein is CASSLAGQGGYEQYF.

The CDR3 sequence is CAISESGLAGFSDTQYF. As DNA, the CDR3 is TGTGCCATCAGTGAGTCGGGACTAGCGGGGTTCAGTGATACGCAGTATTTT. The rearrangement links TRBV10-3 to TRBJ2-3, with TRBD2 identical over 13 bases. There are 17 residues in the CDR3. Germline V CDR1 and CDR2: ENHRY, SYGVKD. Trimming took 0 bases from V and 6 from J; bases not matched to a gene: 6.

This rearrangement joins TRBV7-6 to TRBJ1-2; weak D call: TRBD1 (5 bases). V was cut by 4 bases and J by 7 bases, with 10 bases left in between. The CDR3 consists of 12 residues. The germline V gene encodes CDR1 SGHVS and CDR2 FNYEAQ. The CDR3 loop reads CASSSYGAGYTF. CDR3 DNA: TGTGCCAGCAGCTCCTACGGGGCTGGCTACACCTTC.

As DNA, the CDR3 is TGTGCCAGCAGCCACGGGGGTTCTGGGGCCAACGTCCTGACTTTC. It encodes CASSHGGSGANVLTF. The genes are TRBV7-9 and TRBJ2-6, with a possible D match to TRBD2 (6 bases). There are 15 residues in the CDR3. Germline loops: CDR1 SEHNR, CDR2 FQNEAQ (reference sequence). The V gene lost 5 bases and the J gene lost 1 base, with 9 bases spanning the gap.

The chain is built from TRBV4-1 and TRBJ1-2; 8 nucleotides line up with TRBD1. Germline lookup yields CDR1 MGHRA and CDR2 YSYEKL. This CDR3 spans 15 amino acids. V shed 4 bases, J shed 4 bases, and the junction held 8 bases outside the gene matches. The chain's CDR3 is CASSPRTGMAYGYTF. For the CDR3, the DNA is TGCGCCAGCAGCCCCCGGACAGGGATGGCCTATGGCTACACCTTC.

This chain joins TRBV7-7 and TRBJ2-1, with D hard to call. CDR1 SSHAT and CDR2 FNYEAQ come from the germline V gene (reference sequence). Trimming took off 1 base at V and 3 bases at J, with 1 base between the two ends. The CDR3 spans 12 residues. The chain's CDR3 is CASSLVYNEQFF. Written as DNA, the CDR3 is TGTGCCAGCAGCTTAGTCTACAATGAGCAGTTCTTC.

CDR3 nucleotides: TGTGCCAGCAGCCCCCACCCTTCCTACGAGCAGTACTTC. Protein: CASSPHPSYEQYF. The chain combines TRBV5-5 with TRBJ2-7; D call uncertain. CDR1 SGHKS and CDR2 YYEKEE come from the germline V gene (reference sequence). The CDR3 length is 13 residues. V lost 4 bases, J lost 1 base, and 9 bases lay in between.

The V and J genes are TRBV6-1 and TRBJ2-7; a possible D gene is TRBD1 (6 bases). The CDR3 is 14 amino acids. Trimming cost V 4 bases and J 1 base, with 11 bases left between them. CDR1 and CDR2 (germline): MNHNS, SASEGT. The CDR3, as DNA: TGTGCCAGCAGTGCCTACAGGGATTCCTACGAGCAGTACTTC. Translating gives CASSAYRDSYEQYF.

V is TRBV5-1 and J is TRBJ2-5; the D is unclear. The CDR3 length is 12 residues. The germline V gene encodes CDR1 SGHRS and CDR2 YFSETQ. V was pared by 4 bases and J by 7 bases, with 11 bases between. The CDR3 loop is CASSLPPGTQYF. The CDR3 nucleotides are TGCGCCAGCAGCCTCCCCCCGGGGACCCAGTACTTC.

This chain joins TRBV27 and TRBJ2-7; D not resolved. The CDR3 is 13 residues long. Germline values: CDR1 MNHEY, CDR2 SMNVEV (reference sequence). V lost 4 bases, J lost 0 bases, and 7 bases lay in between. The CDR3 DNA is TGTGCCAGCAGTTCCGGTCCCTCCTACGAGCAGTACTTC. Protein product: CASSSGPSYEQYF.

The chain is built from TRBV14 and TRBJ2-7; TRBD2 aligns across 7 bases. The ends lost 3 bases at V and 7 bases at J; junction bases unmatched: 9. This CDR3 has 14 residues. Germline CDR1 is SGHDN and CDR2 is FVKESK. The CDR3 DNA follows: TGTGCCAGCAGCCATACTAGCGCCCTCGGAGAGCAGTACTTC. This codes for CASSHTSALGEQYF. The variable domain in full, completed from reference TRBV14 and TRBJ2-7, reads EAGVTQFPSHSVIEKGQTVTLRCDPISGHDNLYWYRRVMGKEIKFLLHFVKESKQDESGMPNNRFLAERTGGTYSTLKVQPAELEDSGVYFCASSHTSALGEQYFGPGTRLTVT.

The CDR3 DNA reads TGTGCCAGCAGCCTCGGGACAGGGGTTTACACCGGGGAGCTGTTTTTT. Amino acids: CASSLGTGVYTGELFF. J is TRBJ2-2 and V is TRBV5-8; 10 bases map to TRBD1. Germline V lookup: CDR1 SGHTS, CDR2 YDEGEE. The junction had 6 bases not matched to a gene; V was cut back by 4 bases and J by 3 bases. The CDR3 consists of 16 residues.

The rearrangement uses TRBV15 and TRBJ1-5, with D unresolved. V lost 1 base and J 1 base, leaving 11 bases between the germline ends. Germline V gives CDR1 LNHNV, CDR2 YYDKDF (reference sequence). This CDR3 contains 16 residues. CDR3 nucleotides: TGTGCCACCAGCAGAGCTGCGGGTGGGAGCAATCAGCCCCAGCATTTT. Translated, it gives CATSRAAGGSNQPQHF.

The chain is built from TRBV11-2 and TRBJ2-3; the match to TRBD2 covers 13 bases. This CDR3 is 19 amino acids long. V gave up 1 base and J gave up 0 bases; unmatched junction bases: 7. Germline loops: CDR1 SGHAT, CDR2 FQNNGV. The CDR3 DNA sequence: TGTGCCAGCAGCTTAGCACTAGCGGGGGGGCGATATAGCACAGATACGCAGTATTTT. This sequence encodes CASSLALAGGRYSTDTQYF.

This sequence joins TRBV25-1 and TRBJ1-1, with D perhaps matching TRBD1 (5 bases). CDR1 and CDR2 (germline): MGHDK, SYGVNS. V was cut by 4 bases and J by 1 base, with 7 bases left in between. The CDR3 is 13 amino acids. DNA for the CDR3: TGTGCCAGCAGTGGCAGGGAGAACACTGAAGCTTTCTTT. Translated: CASSGRENTEAFF.

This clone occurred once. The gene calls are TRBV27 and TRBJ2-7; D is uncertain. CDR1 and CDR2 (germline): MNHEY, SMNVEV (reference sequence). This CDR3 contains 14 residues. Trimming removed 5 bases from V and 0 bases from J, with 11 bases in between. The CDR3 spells CASSPGGSSYEQYF. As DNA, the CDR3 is TGTGCCAGCAGTCCCGGCGGCAGCTCCTACGAGCAGTACTTC.

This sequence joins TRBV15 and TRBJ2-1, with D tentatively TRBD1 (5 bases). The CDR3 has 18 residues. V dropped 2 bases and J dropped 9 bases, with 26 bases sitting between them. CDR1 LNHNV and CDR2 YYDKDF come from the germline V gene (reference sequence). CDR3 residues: CATSRQLHYTGRVVEQFF. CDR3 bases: TGTGCCACCAGCAGACAACTACATTACACGGGCAGGGTGGTTGAGCAGTTCTTC.

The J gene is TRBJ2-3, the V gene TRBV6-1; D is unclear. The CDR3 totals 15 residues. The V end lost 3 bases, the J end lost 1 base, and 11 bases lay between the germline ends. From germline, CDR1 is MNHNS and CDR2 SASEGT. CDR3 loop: CASSDNDGRTDTQYF. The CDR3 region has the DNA TGTGCCAGCAGTGATAACGACGGTCGCACAGATACGCAGTATTTT.

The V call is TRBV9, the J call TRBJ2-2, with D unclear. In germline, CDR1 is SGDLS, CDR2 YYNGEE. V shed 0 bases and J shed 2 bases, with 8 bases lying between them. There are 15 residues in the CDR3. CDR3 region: CASSVAGLNTGELFF. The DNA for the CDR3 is TGTGCCAGCAGCGTAGCGGGCTTAAACACCGGGGAGCTGTTTTTT.

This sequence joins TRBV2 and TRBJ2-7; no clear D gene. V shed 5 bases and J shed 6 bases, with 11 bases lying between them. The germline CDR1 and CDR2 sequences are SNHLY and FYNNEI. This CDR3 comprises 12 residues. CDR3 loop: CASSTAGAEQYF. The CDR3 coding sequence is TGTGCCAGCAGTACTGCAGGCGCCGAGCAGTACTTC.

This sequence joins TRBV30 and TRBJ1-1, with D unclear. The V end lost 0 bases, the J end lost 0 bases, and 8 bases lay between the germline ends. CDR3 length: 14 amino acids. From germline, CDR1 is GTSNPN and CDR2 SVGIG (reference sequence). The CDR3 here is CAWSVGHLNTEAFF. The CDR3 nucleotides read TGTGCCTGGAGTGTTGGGCACCTGAACACTGAAGCTTTCTTT.

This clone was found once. CDR3 residues: CASSPPLWGTGYNEQFF. CDR3 nucleotides: TGTGCCAGCAGCCCACCTCTTTGGGGGACAGGATACAATGAGCAGTTCTTC. This chain uses TRBV7-9 with TRBJ2-1; 8 nucleotides agree with TRBD1. The CDR3 runs to 17 residues. Germline CDR1 reads SEHNR; CDR2 reads FQNEAQ (reference sequence). Trimming took 5 bases from V and 4 from J; bases not matched to a gene: 13.

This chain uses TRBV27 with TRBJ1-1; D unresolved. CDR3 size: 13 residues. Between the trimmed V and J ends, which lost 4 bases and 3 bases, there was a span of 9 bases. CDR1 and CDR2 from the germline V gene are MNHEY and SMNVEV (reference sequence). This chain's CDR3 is CASSWIADTEAFF. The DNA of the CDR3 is TGTGCCAGCAGTTGGATAGCGGACACTGAAGCTTTCTTT.

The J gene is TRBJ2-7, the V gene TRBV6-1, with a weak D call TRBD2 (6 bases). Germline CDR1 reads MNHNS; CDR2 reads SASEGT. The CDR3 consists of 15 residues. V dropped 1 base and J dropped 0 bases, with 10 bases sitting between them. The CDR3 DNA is TGTGCCAGCAGTGAAGTGGGCGGGAACTCCTACGAGCAGTACTTC. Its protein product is CASSEVGGNSYEQYF.